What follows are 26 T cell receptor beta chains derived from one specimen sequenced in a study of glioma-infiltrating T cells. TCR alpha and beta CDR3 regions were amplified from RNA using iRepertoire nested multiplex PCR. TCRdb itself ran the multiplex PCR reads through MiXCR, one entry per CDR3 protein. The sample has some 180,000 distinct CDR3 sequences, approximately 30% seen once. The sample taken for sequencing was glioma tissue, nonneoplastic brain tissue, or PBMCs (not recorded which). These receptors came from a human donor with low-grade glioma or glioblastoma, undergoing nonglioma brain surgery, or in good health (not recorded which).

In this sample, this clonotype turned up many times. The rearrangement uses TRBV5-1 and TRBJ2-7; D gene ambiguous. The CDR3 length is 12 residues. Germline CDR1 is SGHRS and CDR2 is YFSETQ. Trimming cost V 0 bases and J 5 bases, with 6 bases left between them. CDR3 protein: CASSLERHEQYF. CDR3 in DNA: TGCGCCAGCAGCTTGGAGCGCCACGAGCAGTACTTC.

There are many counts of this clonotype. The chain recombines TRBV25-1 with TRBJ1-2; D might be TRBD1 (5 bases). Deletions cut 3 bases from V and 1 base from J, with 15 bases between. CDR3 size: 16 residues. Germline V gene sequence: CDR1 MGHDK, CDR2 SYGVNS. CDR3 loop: CASSDPWGDFNYGYTF. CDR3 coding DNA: TGTGCCAGCAGTGATCCATGGGGGGATTTTAACTATGGCTACACCTTC.

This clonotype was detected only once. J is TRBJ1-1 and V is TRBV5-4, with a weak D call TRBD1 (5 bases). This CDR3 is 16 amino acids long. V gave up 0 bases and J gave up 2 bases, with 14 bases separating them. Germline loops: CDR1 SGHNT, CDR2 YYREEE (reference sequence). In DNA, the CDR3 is TGTGCCAGCAGCTTGGGTCTCAGGACATCTAACACTGAAGCTTTCTTT. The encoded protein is CASSLGLRTSNTEAFF.

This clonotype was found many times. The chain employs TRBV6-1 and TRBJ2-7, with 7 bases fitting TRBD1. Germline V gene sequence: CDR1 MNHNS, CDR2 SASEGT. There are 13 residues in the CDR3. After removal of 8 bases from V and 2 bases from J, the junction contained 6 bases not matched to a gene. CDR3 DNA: TGTGCCAGCGGTAACAGGGGTCCCTACGAGCAGTACTTC. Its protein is CASGNRGPYEQYF.

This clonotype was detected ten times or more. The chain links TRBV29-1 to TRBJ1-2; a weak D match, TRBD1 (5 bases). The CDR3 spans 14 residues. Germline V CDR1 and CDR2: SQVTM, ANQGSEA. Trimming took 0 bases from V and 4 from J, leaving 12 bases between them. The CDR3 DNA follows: TGCAGCGTTGAAGACGGGGCCGACCGCTATGGCTACACCTTC. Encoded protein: CSVEDGADRYGYTF.

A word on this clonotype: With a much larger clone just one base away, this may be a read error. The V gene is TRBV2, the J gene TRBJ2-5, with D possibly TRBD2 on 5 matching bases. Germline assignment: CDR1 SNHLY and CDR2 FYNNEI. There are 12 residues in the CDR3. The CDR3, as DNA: TGTTCCAGCAGTGAAGCGGATAGGGCCCAGTACTTC. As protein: CSSSEADRAQYF.

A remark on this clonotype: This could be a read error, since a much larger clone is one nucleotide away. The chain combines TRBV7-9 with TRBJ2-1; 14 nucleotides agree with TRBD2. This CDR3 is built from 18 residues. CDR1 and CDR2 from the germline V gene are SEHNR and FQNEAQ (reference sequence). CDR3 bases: TGTGCCAGCGGCTTATCCTTGGGGACTAGCGGGAGAAACAATGAGCAGTTCTTC. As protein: CASGLSLGTSGRNNEQFF.

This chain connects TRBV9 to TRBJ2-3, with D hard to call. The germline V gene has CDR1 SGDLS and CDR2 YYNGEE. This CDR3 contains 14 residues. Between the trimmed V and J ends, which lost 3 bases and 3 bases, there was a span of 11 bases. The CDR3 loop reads CASSARTRTDTQYF. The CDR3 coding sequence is TGTGCCAGCAGCGCCAGAACCCGTACAGATACGCAGTATTTT.

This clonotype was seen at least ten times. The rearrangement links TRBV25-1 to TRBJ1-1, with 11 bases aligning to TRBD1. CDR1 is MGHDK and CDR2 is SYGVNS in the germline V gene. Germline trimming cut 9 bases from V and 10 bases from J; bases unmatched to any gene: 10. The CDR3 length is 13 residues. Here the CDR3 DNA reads TGTGCCAGTCGACGGACAGGGGGCGACGGAGCTTTCTTT. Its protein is CASRRTGGDGAFF.

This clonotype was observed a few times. CDR3 region: CASSQEGGRAGDTQYF. DNA of the CDR3: TGCGCCAGCAGCCAAGAGGGCGGGAGGGCCGGGGATACGCAGTATTTT. The gene calls are TRBV4-1 and TRBJ2-3; TRBD2 matches at 9 bases. Germline CDR1 MGHRA, CDR2 YSYEKL. V lost 0 bases, J lost 6 bases, and 7 bases stayed unmatched. There are 16 residues in the CDR3.

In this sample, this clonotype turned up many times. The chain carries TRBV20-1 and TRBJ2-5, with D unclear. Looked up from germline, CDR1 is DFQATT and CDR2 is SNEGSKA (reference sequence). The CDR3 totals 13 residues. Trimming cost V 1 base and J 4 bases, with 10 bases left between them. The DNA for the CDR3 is TGCAGTGCTAGAGGCCAGAACCTAGAGACCCAGTACTTC. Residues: CSARGQNLETQYF.

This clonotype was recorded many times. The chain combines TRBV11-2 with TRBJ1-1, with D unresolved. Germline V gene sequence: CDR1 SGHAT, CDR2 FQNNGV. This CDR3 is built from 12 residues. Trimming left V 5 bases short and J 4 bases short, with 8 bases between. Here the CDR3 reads CASSRVGTEAFF. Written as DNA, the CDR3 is TGTGCCAGCAGCCGAGTCGGCACTGAAGCTTTCTTT.

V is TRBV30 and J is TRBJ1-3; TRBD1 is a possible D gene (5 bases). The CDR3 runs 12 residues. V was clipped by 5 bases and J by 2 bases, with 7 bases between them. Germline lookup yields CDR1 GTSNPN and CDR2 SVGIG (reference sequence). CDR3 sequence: CAWDSTGNTIYF. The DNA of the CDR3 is TGTGCCTGGGACAGTACTGGAAACACCATATATTTT.

The CDR3 DNA follows: TGTGCCAGCAGTTCACCGCCAGGGGCGCGGTCTAGTGTGGCTTCCTACAATGAGCAGTTCTTC. Translating gives CASSSPPGARSSVASYNEQFF. The rearrangement joins TRBV28 to TRBJ2-1; D might be TRBD1 (6 bases). The CDR3 is made up of 21 amino acids. Germline V gene lookup returns CDR1 MDHEN and CDR2 SYDVKM. Trimming left V 4 bases short and J 1 base short, with 29 bases between.

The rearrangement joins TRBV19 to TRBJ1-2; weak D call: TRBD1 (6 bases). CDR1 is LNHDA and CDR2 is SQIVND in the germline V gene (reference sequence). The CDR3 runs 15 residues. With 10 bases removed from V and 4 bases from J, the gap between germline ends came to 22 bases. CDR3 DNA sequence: TGTGCCACCCTCCCGGGACACCCAACGCTCTATGGCTACACCTTC. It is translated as CATLPGHPTLYGYTF.

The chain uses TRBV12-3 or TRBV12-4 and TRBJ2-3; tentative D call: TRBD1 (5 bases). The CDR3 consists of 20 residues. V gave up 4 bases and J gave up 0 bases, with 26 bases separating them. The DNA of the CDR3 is TGTGCCAGCAGTTCCGACCAGGGTTTCGATCAGTCGACTAGCACAGATACGCAGTATTTT. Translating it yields CASSSDQGFDQSTSTDTQYF.

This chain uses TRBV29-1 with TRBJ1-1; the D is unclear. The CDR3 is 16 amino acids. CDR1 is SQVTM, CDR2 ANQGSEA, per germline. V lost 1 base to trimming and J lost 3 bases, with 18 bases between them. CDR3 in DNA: TGCAGCGTTGAAGTTGGGAGGCCCTTTCTTTACACTGAAGCTTTCTTT. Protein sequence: CSVEVGRPFLYTEAFF.

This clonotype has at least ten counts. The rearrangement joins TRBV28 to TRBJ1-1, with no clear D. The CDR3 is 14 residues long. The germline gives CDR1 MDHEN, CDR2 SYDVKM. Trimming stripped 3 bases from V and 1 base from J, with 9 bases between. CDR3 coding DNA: TGTGCCAGCAGTTTTCGGCGGCCGAACACTGAAGCTTTCTTT. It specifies CASSFRRPNTEAFF.

This CDR3 reads CASSEMGLQAQPQHF. As DNA, the CDR3 is TGTGCCAGCAGTGAAATGGGACTCCAAGCCCAGCCCCAGCATTTT. The V gene is TRBV2, the J gene TRBJ1-5; maybe TRBD1 (5 bases). V gave up 2 bases and J gave up 7 bases, with 15 bases separating them. The CDR3 spans 15 residues. Germline V gene data show CDR1 as SNHLY and CDR2 as FYNNEI.

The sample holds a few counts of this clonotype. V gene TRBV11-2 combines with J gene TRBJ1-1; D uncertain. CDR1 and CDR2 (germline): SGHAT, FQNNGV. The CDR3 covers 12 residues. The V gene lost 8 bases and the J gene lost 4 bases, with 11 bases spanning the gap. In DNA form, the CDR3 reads TGTGCCAGCCGACCGAAGGGCACTGAAGCTTTCTTT. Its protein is CASRPKGTEAFF.

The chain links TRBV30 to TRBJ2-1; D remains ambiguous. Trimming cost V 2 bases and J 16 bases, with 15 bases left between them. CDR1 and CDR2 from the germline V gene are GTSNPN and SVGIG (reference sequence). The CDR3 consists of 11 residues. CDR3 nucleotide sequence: TGTGCCTGGAGTTCCCGAGGTTGGTTCTTCTTC. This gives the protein CAWSSRGWFFF.

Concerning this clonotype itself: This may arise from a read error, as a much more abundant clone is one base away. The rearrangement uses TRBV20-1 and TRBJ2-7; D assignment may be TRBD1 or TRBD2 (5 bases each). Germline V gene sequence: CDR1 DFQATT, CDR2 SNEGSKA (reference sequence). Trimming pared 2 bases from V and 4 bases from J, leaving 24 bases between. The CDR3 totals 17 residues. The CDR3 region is CSARSLLYGTALYEQYF. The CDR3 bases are TGCAGTGCTAGAAGCCTTCTTTACGGGACGGCCTTGTACGAGCAGTACTTC.

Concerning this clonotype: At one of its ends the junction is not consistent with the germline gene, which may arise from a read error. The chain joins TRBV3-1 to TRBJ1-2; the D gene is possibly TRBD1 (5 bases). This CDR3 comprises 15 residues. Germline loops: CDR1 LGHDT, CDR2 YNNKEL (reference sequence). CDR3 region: CASSQEDIPRGGYTF. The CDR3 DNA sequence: TGTGCAAGCAGCCAAGAGGACATTCCTAGAGGCGGCTACACCTTC.

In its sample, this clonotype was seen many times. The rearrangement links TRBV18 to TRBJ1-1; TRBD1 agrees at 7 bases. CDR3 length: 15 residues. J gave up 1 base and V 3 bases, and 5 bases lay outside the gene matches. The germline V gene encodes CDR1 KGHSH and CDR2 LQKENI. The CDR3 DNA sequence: TGTGCCAGCTCACCCCTAGGACAGGCGAACACTGAAGCTTTCTTT. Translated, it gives CASSPLGQANTEAFF.

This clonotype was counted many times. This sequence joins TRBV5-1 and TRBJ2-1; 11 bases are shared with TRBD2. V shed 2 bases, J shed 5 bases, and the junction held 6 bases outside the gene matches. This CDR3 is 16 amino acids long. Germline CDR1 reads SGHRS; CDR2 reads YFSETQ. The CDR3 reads CASSFRSGRGHNEQFF. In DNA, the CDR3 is TGCGCCAGCAGCTTCCGTAGCGGGAGGGGCCACAATGAGCAGTTCTTC.

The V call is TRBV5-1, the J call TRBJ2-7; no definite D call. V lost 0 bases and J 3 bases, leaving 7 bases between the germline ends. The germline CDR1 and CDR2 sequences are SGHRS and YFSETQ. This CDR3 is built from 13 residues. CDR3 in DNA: TGCGCCAGCAGCTTGGGACCTGACTACGAGCAGTACTTC. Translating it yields CASSLGPDYEQYF. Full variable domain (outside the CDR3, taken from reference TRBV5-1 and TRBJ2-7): KAGVTQTPRYLIKTRGQQVTLSCSPISGHRSVSWYQQTPGQGLQFLFEYFSETQRNKGNFPGRFSGRQFSNSRSEMNVSTLELGDSALYLCASSLGPDYEQYFGPGTRLTVT.